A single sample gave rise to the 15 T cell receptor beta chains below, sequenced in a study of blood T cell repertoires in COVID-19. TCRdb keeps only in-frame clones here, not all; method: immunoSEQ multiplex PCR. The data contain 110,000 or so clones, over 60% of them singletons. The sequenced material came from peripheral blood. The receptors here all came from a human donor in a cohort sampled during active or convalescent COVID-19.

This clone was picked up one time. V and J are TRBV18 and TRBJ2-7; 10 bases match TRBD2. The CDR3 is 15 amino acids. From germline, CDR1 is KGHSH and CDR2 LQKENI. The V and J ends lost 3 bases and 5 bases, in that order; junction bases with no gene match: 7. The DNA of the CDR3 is TGTGCCAGCTCACCGCAGCGGGGGGGTAACAACGAGCAGTACTTC. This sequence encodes CASSPQRGGNNEQYF.

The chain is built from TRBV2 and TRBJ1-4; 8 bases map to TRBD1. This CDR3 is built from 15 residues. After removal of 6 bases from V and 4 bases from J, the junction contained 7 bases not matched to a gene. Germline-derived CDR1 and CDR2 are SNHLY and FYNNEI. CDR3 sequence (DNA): TGTGCCAGCAGGAAGGACAGGGTCATTAATGAAAAACTGTTTTTT. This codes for CASRKDRVINEKLFF.

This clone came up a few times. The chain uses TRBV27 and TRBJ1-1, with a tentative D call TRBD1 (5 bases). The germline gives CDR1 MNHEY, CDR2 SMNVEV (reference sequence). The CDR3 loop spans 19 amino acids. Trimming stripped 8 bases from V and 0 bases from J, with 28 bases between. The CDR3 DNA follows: TGTGCCAGCTCTTCTTGGTTCTGGTCCAGAGGACACCTGAACACTGAAGCTTTCTTT. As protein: CASSSWFWSRGHLNTEAFF.

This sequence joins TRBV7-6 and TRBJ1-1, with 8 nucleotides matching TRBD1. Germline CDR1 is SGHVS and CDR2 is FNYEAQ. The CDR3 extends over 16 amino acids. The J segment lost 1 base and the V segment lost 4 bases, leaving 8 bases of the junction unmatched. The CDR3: CASSSTGDLRNTEAFF. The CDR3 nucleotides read TGTGCCAGCAGCTCGACAGGGGATTTAAGGAACACTGAAGCTTTCTTT.

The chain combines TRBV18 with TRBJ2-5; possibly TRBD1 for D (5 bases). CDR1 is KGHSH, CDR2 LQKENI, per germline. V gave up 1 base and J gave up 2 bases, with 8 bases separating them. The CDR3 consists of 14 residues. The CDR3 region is CASSPRTHQETQYF. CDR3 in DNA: TGTGCCAGCTCACCACGGACACATCAAGAGACCCAGTACTTC.

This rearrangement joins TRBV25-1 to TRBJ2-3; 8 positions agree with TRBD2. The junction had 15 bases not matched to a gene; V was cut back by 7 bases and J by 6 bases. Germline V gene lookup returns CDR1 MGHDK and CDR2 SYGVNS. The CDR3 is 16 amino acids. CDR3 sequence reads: CASTPGGGLLTDTQYF. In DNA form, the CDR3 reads TGTGCCAGCACTCCCGGGGGGGGGCTCCTTACGGATACGCAGTATTTT.

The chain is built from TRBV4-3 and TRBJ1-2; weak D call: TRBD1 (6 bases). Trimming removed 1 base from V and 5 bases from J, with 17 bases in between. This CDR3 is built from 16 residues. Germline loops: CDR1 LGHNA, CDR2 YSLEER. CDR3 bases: TGCGCCAGCAGCCAAGGGGGGCCGACAGCTACTTATGGCTACACCTTC. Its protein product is CASSQGGPTATYGYTF.

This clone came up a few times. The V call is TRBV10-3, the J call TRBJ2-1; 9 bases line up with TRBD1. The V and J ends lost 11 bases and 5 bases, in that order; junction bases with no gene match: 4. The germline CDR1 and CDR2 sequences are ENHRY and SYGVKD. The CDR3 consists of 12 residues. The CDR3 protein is CASGTGNNEQFF. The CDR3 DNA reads TGTGCCTCAGGGACAGGGAACAATGAGCAGTTCTTC.

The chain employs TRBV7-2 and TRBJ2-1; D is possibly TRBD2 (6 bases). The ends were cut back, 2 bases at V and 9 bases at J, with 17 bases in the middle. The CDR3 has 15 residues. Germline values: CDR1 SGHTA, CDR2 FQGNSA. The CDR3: CASSLLRVGRSEQFF. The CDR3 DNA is TGTGCCAGCAGCTTATTGAGAGTAGGGAGGTCTGAGCAGTTCTTC.

DNA for the CDR3: TGTGCCCGCGACAGGGGAGCCGGTGAAGCTTTCTTT. It encodes CARDRGAGEAFF. The V and J genes are TRBV30 and TRBJ1-1; 8 nucleotides align to TRBD1. The ends lost 8 bases at V and 7 bases at J; junction bases unmatched: 9. CDR1 GTSNPN and CDR2 SVGIG come from the germline V gene (reference sequence). The CDR3 is 12 amino acids.

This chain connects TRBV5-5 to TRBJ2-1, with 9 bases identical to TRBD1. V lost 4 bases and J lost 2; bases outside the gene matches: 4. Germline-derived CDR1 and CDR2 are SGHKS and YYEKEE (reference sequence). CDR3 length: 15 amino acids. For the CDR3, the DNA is TGTGCCAGCAGCATGGACAGGGGAGCCTACAATGAGCAGTTCTTC. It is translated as CASSMDRGAYNEQFF.

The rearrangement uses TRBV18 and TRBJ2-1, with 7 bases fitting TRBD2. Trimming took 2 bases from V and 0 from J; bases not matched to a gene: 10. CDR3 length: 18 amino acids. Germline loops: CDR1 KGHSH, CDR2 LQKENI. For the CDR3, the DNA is TGTGCCAGCTCACCAAATCTGCTGCGGGAGAGCTCCTACAATGAGCAGTTCTTC. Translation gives CASSPNLLRESSYNEQFF. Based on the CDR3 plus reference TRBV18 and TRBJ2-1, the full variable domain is NAGVMQNPRHLVRRRGQEARLRCSPMKGHSHVYWYRQLPEEGLKFMVYLQKENIIDESGMPKERFSAEFPKEGPSILRIQQVVRGDSAAYFCASSPNLLRESSYNEQFFGPGTRLTVL.

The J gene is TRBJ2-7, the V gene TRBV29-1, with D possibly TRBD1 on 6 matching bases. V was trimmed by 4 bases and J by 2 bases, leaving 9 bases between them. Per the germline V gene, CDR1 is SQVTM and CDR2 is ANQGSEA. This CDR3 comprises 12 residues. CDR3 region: CSVGRDTYEQYF. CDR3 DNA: TGCAGCGTTGGACGGGACACCTACGAGCAGTACTTC.

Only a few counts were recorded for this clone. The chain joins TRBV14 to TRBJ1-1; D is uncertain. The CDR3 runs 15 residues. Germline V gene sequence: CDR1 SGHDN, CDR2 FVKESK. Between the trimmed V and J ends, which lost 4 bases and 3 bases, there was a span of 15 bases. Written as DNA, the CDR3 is TGTGCCAGCAGCCGAGCGGGTGGGGTGTACACTGAAGCTTTCTTT. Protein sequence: CASSRAGGVYTEAFF.

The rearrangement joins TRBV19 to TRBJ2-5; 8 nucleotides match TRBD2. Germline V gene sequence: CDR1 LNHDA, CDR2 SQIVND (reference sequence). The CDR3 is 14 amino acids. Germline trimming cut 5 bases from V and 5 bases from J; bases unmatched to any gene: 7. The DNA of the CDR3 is TGTGCCAGTAGTCTTATTAGCGGGGTGGAGACCCAGTACTTC. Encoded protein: CASSLISGVETQYF.